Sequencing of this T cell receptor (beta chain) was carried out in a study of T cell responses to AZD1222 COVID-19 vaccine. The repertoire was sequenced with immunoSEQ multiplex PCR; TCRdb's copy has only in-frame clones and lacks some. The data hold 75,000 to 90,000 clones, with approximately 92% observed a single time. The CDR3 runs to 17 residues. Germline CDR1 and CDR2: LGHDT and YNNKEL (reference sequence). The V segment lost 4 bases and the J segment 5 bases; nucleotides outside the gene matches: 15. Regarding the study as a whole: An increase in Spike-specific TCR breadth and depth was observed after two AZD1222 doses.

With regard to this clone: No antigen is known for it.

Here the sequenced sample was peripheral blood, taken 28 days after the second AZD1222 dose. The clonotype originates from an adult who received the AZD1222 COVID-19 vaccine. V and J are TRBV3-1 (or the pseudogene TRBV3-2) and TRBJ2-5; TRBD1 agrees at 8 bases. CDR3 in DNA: TGTGCCAGCAGCCCGGCCTTGGCAGGGGGCGAGATGGAGACCCAGTACTTC. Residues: CASSPALAGGEMETQYF.